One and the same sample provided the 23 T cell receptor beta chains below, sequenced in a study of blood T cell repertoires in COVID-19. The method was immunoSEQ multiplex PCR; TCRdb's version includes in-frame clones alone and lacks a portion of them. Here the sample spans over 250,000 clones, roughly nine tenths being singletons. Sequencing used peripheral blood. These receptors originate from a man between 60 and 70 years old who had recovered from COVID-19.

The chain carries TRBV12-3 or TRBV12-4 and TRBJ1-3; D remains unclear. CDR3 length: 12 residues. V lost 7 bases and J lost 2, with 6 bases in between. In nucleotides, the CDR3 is TGTGCCAGCACGGTTGCTGGAAACACCATATATTTT. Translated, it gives CASTVAGNTIYF.

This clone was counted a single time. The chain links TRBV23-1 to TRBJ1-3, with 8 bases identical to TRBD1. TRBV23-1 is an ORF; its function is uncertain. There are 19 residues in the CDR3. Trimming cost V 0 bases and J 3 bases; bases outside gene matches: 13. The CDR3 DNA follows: TGCGCCAGCAGTCAATCGATTCCCCAGGGGGCGCGATTTGGAAACACCATATATTTT. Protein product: CASSQSIPQGARFGNTIYF.

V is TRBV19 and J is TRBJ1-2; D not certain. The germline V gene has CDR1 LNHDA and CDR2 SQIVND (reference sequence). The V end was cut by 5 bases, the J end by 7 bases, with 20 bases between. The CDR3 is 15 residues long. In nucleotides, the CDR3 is TGTGCCAGTAGTGATCCCTGGGGAGGAAATAGTGGCTACACCTTC. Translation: CASSDPWGGNSGYTF.

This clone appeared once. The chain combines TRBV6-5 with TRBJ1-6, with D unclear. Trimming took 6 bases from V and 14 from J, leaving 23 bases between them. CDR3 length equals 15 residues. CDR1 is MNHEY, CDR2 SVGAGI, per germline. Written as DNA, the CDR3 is TGTGCCAGCAGCCGCGACAACGCGGGGTTTCGATCCCTCCACTTT. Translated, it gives CASSRDNAGFRSLHF.

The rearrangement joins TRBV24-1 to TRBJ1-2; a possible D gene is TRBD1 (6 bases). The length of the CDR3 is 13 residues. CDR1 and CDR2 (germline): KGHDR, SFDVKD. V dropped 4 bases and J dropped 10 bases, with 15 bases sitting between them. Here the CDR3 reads CATSEWGSGVYTF. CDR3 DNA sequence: TGTGCCACCAGTGAGTGGGGGTCAGGGGTCTACACCTTC.

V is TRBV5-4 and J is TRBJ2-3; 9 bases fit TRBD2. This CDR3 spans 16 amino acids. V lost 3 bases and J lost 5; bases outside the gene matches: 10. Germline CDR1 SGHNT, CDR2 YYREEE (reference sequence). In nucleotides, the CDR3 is TGTGCCAGCAGCTCCCTGGGCGGGGGGGCCGGAGATACGCAGTATTTT. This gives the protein CASSSLGGGAGDTQYF. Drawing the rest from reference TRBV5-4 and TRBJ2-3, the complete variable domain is ETGVTQSPTHLIKTRGQQVTLRCSSQSGHNTVSWYQQALGQGPQFIFQYYREEENGRGNFPPRFSGLQFPNYSSELNVNALELDDSALYLCASSSLGGGAGDTQYFGPGTRLTVL.

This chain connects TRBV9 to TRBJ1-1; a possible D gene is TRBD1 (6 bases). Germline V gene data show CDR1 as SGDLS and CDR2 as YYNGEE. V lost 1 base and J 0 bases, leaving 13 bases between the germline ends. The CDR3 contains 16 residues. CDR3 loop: CASSVRGRAMNTEAFF. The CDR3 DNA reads TGTGCCAGCAGCGTAAGGGGGAGGGCGATGAACACTGAAGCTTTCTTT.

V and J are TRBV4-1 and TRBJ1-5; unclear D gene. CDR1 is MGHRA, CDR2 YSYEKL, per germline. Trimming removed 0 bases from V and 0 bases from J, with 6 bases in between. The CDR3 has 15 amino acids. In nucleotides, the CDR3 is TGCGCCAGCAGCCAAGAGGAGTATAGCAATCAGCCCCAGCATTTT. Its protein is CASSQEEYSNQPQHF.

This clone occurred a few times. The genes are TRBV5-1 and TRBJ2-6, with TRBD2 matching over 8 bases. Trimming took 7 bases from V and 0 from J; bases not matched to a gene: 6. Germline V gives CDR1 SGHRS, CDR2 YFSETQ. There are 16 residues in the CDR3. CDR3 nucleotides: TGCGCCAGCGCCCCCGGGGGGGCCTCTGGGGCCAACGTCCTGACTTTC. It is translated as CASAPGGASGANVLTF.

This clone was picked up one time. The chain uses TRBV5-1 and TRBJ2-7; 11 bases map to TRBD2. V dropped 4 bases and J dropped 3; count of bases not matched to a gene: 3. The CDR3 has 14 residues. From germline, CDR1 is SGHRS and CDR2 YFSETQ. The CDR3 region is CASSITSGGYEQYF. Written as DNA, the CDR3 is TGCGCCAGCAGCATAACTAGCGGGGGCTACGAGCAGTACTTC. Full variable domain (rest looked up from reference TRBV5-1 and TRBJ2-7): KAGVTQTPRYLIKTRGQQVTLSCSPISGHRSVSWYQQTPGQGLQFLFEYFSETQRNKGNFPGRFSGRQFSNSRSEMNVSTLELGDSALYLCASSITSGGYEQYFGPGTRLTVT.

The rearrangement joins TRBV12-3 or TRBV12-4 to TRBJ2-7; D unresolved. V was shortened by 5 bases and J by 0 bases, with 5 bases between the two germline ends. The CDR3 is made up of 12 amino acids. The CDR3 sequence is CASSRSSYEQYF. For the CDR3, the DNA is TGTGCCAGCAGTCGCAGCTCCTACGAGCAGTACTTC.

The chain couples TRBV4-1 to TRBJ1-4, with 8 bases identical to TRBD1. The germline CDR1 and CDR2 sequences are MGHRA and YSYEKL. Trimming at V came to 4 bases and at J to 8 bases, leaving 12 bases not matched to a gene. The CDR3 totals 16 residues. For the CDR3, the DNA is TGCGCCAGCAGCCCACAGGGGGTAGGGTCAGGAGAAAAACTGTTTTTT. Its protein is CASSPQGVGSGEKLFF.

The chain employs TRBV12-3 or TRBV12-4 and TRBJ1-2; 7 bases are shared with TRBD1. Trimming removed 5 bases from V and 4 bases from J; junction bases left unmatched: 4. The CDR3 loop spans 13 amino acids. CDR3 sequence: CASSLQGFYGYTF. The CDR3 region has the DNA TGTGCCAGCAGTCTACAGGGGTTCTATGGCTACACCTTC.

This CDR3 reads CASSGKTGLAGASTDTQYF. The CDR3, as DNA: TGTGCCAGCAGCGGAAAAACGGGACTAGCGGGGGCTAGCACAGATACGCAGTATTTT. The chain is built from TRBV21-1 and TRBJ2-3; the D call of TRBD2 is as the table states it, not checked on the DNA. TRBV21-1 is a pseudogene. CDR3 length equals 19 residues.

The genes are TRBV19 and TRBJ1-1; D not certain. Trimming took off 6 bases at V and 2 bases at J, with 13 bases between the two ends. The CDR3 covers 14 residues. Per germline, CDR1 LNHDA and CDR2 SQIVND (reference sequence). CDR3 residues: CASSQRSRNTEAFF. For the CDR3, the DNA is TGTGCCAGTAGCCAAAGGAGTCGAAACACTGAAGCTTTCTTT.

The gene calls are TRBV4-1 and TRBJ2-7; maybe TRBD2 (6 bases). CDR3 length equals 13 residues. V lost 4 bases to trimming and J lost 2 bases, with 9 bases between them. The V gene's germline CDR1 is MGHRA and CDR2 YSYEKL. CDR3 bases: TGCGCCAGCAGCCTCCCGGGGGCCTACGAGCAGTACTTC. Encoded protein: CASSLPGAYEQYF.

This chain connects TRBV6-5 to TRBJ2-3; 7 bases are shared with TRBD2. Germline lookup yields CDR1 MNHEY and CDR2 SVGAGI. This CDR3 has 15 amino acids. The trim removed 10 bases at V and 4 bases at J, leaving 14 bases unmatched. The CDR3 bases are TGTGCCACCGTGAACGGGCGCGGGGGATCAGATACGCAGTATTTT. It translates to CATVNGRGGSDTQYF.

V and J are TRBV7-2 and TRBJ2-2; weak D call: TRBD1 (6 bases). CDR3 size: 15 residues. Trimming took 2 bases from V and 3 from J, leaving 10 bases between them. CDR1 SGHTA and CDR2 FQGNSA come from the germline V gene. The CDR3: CASSLRPGDTGELFF. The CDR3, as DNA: TGTGCCAGCAGCTTAAGGCCAGGGGACACCGGGGAGCTGTTTTTT.

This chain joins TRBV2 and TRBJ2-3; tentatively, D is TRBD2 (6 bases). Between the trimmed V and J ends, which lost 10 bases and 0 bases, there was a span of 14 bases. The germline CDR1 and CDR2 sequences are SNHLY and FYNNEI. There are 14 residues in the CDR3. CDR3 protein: CATPRGTSTDTQYF. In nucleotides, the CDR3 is TGTGCCACCCCGCGGGGTACTAGCACAGATACGCAGTATTTT.

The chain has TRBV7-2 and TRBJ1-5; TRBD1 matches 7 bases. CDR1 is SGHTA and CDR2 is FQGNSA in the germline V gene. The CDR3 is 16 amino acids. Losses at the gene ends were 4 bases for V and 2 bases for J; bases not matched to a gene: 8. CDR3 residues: CASSSQQGLGNQPQHF. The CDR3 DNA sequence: TGTGCCAGCAGCTCACAACAGGGGCTGGGCAATCAGCCCCAGCATTTT.

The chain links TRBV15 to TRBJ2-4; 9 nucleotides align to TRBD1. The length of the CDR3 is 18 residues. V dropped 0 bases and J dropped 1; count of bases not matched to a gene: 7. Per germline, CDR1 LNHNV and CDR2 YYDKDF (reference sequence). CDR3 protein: CATSRDRGTGSAKNIQYF. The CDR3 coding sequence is TGTGCCACCAGCAGAGATCGGGGGACAGGGTCGGCCAAAAACATTCAGTACTTC.

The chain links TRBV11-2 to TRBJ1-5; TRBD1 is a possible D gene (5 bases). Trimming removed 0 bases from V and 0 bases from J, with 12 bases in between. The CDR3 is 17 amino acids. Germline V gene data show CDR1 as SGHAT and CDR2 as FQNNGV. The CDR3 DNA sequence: TGTGCCAGCAGCTTAGAGGGGGGGACCCGTAGCAATCAGCCCCAGCATTTT. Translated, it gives CASSLEGGTRSNQPQHF.

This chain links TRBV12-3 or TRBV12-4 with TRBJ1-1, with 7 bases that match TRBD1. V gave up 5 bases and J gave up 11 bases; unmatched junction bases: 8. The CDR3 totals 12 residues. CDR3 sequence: CASSPTGQAAFF. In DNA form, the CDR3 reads TGTGCCAGCAGTCCGACAGGGCAAGCGGCTTTCTTT.